These T cell receptor beta chains were read from a single sample in a study of Ad26.COV2.S vaccination and SARS-CoV-2 variants. Assay: immunoSEQ multiplex PCR; the TCRdb copy retains only in-frame clones and omits some. The table records 500,000 or so clones, roughly 89% of them present only once. The source was peripheral blood, collected in a trial of Ad26.COV2.S vaccine versus placebo. All receptors derive from a person aged 18 to 59 who received the Ad26.COV2.S COVID-19 vaccine or a placebo. Both conserved end residues are trimmed from each CDR3. Fields, in order: CDR3 protein, J gene, V gene, D gene, clone size. A D gene is named only where the DNA matches it firmly. For some rows the clone size is stated as once, few or many, or as a class when expanded; others skip it.

CDR3 protein: ASSPGSGRSDTQY; J gene: TRBJ2-3; V gene: TRBV7-7; D gene: TRBD2; clone size: -
CDR3 protein: ASSPGGGRYNEQF; J gene: TRBJ2-1; V gene: TRBV19; D gene: TRBD2; clone size: -
CDR3 protein: ASSYSRLAHEQF; J gene: TRBJ2-1; V gene: TRBV6-2/TRBV6-3; D gene: TRBD2; clone size: -
CDR3 protein: ASSPADGAGELF; J gene: TRBJ2-2; V gene: TRBV11-3; D gene: -; clone size: -
CDR3 protein: ASSFGGFTDTQY; J gene: TRBJ2-3; V gene: TRBV7-2; D gene: -; clone size: once
CDR3 protein: ASSSRDRGLTDTQY; J gene: TRBJ2-3; V gene: TRBV7-8; D gene: TRBD1; clone size: -
CDR3 protein: ASSLRTSGGEQY; J gene: TRBJ2-7; V gene: TRBV7-2; D gene: TRBD2; clone size: -
CDR3 protein: ASSHAGTTGNEHTIY; J gene: TRBJ1-3; V gene: TRBV4-1; D gene: -; clone size: -
CDR3 protein: AWSVLPPVQGSGNTIY; J gene: TRBJ1-3; V gene: TRBV30; D gene: TRBD1; clone size: -
CDR3 protein: ASSFTGGTQY; J gene: TRBJ2-3; V gene: TRBV12-3/TRBV12-4; D gene: TRBD2; clone size: -
CDR3 protein: ATSPGRLAGTDTQY; J gene: TRBJ2-3; V gene: TRBV15; D gene: TRBD2; clone size: -
CDR3 protein: ASSSGTIGTGELF; J gene: TRBJ2-2; V gene: TRBV5-1; D gene: -; clone size: few
CDR3 protein: ASSLQAGVGTDTQY; J gene: TRBJ2-3; V gene: TRBV5-4; D gene: TRBD2; clone size: -
CDR3 protein: ASSQGITGELF; J gene: TRBJ2-2; V gene: TRBV6-5; D gene: -; clone size: -
CDR3 protein: SIKQGVDQPQH; J gene: TRBJ1-5; V gene: TRBV29-1; D gene: -; clone size: -
CDR3 protein: ASSEAPGGSGNTIY; J gene: TRBJ1-3; V gene: TRBV6-1; D gene: -; clone size: -
CDR3 protein: ATSRAVGGPYNEQF; J gene: TRBJ2-1; V gene: TRBV15; D gene: -; clone size: -
CDR3 protein: ASSKVHEREGYNEQF; J gene: TRBJ2-1; V gene: TRBV21-1; D gene: -; clone size: -
CDR3 protein: ASSTRGLGYEQY; J gene: TRBJ2-7; V gene: TRBV28; D gene: TRBD2; clone size: few
CDR3 protein: ASSRGTVTYEQY; J gene: TRBJ2-7; V gene: TRBV6-2/TRBV6-3; D gene: -; clone size: once
CDR3 protein: ASKLNSGNTIY; J gene: TRBJ1-3; V gene: TRBV12-3/TRBV12-4; D gene: -; clone size: -
CDR3 protein: ASSSRWGSQQF; J gene: TRBJ2-1; V gene: TRBV7-3; D gene: -; clone size: -
CDR3 protein: ASSLVASGRNFEQY; J gene: TRBJ2-7; V gene: TRBV11-2; D gene: TRBD2; clone size: once
CDR3 protein: ASSLGGQLETQY; J gene: TRBJ2-5; V gene: TRBV7-9; D gene: TRBD2; clone size: -
CDR3 protein: ASSQIQGYEAGELF; J gene: TRBJ2-2; V gene: TRBV5-5; D gene: -; clone size: -
CDR3 protein: AISGGLDGYT; J gene: TRBJ1-2; V gene: TRBV28; D gene: -; clone size: -
CDR3 protein: SARDRTEVY; J gene: TRBJ2-4; V gene: TRBV20-1; D gene: -; clone size: -
CDR3 protein: ASSQVGSNTDTQY; J gene: TRBJ2-3; V gene: TRBV4-2; D gene: -; clone size: -
CDR3 protein: ASSFPPQGANYGYT; J gene: TRBJ1-2; V gene: TRBV7-9; D gene: -; clone size: -
CDR3 protein: ASSQAEDTSYEQY; J gene: TRBJ2-7; V gene: TRBV4-2; D gene: -; clone size: -
CDR3 protein: ASGQGGLSYEQY; J gene: TRBJ2-7; V gene: TRBV6-5; D gene: TRBD1; clone size: -
CDR3 protein: ASSVGGLAGEGNEQF; J gene: TRBJ2-1; V gene: TRBV9; D gene: TRBD2; clone size: -
CDR3 protein: ASYLQGALSYEQY; J gene: TRBJ2-7; V gene: TRBV6-5; D gene: TRBD1; clone size: -
CDR3 protein: ASSLQFGTGDGYT; J gene: TRBJ1-2; V gene: TRBV6-5; D gene: TRBD1; clone size: -
CDR3 protein: ASLPAWTLGFDEQF; J gene: TRBJ2-1; V gene: TRBV27; D gene: -; clone size: once
CDR3 protein: ASRPGPYNSPLH; J gene: TRBJ1-6; V gene: TRBV28; D gene: -; clone size: once
CDR3 protein: ATSDWSTEQETQY; J gene: TRBJ2-5; V gene: TRBV24-1; D gene: -; clone size: -
CDR3 protein: ASRRGGTDTQY; J gene: TRBJ2-3; V gene: TRBV19; D gene: -; clone size: -
CDR3 protein: ASGGGEQY; J gene: TRBJ2-7; V gene: TRBV6-5; D gene: -; clone size: -
CDR3 protein: AIFREGPHEQY; J gene: TRBJ2-7; V gene: TRBV6-6; D gene: TRBD2; clone size: -
CDR3 protein: AWSKGPGLTDENEQF; J gene: TRBJ2-1; V gene: TRBV30; D gene: -; clone size: -
CDR3 protein: ASSSYRGVNTEAF; J gene: TRBJ1-1; V gene: TRBV28; D gene: TRBD1; clone size: -
CDR3 protein: ASSSWPNTEAF; J gene: TRBJ1-1; V gene: TRBV5-1; D gene: -; clone size: -
CDR3 protein: ASWAGQFYEQY; J gene: TRBJ2-7; V gene: TRBV2; D gene: -; clone size: -
CDR3 protein: ASTATGSPYEQY; J gene: TRBJ2-7; V gene: TRBV6-5; D gene: TRBD1; clone size: once
CDR3 protein: ATSKTTGTPNTEAF; J gene: TRBJ1-1; V gene: TRBV27; D gene: -; clone size: -
CDR3 protein: ASNTPGPGSDYEQY; J gene: TRBJ2-7; V gene: TRBV28; D gene: -; clone size: -
CDR3 protein: ASSLAPGLVYNEQF; J gene: TRBJ2-1; V gene: TRBV5-1; D gene: TRBD2; clone size: once